This TCR beta chain is drawn from a study of cytomegalovirus exposure and HLA in healthy donors. Overall study findings and caveats: Later analysis associated a missense DCLRE1C variant with TCR beta V- and J-gene trimming.

About this clone itself: Its specificity is unknown.

PCR used 60 Vbeta primers and 13 Jbeta primers. Clones were read by immunoSEQ multiplex PCR, and TCRdb kept only the in-frame ones, dropping some. Among some 44,000 clones listed, around 90% were seen once. The receptor comes from a woman between 40 and 50 years old in good health and CMV-seropositive. The specimen sequenced was PBMCs.

DNA for the CDR3: TGTGCCAGCAGCTTCCGGAGCTCCTACGAGCAGTACTTC. Translating gives CASSFRSSYEQYF. V is TRBV5-6 and J is TRBJ2-7; D unclear. Germline V gene lookup returns CDR1 SGHDT and CDR2 YYEEEE. The CDR3 covers 13 residues. Deletions cut 2 bases from V and 0 bases from J, with 6 bases between.